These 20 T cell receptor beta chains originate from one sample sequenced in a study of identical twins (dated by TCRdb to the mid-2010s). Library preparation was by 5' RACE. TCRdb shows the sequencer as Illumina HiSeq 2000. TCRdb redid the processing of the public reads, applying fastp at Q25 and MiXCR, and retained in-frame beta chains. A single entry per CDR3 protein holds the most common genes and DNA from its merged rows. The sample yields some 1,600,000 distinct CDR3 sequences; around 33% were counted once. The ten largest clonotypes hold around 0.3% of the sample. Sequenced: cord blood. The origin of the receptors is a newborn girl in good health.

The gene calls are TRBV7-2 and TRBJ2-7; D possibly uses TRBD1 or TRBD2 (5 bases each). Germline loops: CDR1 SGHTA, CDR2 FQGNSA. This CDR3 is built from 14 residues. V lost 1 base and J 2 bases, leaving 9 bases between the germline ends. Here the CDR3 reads CASSLVGTPYEQYF. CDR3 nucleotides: TGTGCCAGCAGCTTAGTTGGGACCCCCTACGAGCAGTACTTC.

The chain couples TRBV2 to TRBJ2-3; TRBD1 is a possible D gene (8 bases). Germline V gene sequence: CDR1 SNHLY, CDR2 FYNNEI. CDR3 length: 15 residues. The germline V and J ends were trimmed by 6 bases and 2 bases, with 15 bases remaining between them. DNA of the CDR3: TGTGCCAGCAGAGGACAGGGACTAAACACAGATACGCAGTATTTT. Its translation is CASRGQGLNTDTQYF.

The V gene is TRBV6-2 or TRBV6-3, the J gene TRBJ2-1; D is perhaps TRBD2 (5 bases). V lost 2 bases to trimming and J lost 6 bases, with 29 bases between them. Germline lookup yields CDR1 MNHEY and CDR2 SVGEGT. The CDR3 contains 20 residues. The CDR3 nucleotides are TGTGCCAGCAGTTACAGGGCGGGCAGGAGTATTCTCGTCTCAGGCAATGAGCAGTTCTTC. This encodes CASSYRAGRSILVSGNEQFF.

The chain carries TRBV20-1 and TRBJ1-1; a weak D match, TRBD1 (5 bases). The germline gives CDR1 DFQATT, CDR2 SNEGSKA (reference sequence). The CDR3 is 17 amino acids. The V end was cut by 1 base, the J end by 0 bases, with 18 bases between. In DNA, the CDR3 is TGCAGTGCTAGAGGTGCTGGGGGTTATCAGGTGAACACTGAAGCTTTCTTT. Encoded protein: CSARGAGGYQVNTEAFF.

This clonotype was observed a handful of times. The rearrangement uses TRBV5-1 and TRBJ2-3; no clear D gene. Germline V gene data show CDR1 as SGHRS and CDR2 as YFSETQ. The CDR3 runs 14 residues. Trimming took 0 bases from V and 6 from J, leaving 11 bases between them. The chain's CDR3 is CASSLGVASDTQYF. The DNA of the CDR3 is TGCGCCAGCAGCTTGGGGGTCGCCTCGGATACGCAGTATTTT.

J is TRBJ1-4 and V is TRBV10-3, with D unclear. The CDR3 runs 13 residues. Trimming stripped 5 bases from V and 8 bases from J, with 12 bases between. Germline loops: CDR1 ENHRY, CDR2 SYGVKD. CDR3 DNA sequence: TGTGCCATCAGTCCCGCCCAGTACGAAAAACTGTTTTTT. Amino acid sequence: CAISPAQYEKLFF.

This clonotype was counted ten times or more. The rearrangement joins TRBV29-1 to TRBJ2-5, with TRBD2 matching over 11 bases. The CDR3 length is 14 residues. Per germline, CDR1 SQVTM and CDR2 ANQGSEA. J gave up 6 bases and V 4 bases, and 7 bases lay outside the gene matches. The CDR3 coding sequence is TGCAGCGTTGGTCCTACTAGCGGGGGAAAGACCCAGTACTTC. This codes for CSVGPTSGGKTQYF.

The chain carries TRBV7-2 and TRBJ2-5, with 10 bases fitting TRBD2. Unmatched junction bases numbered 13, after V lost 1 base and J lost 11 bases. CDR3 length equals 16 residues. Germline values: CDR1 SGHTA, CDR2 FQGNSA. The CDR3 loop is CASSLVGTSAFWEQYF. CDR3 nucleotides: TGTGCCAGCAGCTTAGTGGGGACTAGCGCCTTCTGGGAGCAGTACTTC.

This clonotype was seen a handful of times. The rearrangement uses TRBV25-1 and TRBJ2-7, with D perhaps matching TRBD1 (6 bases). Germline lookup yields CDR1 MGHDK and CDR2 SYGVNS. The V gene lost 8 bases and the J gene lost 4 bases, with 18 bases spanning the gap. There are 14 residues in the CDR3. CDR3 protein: CASAGTPSPYEQYF. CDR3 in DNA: TGTGCCAGCGCCGGGACACCCTCACCTTACGAGCAGTACTTC.

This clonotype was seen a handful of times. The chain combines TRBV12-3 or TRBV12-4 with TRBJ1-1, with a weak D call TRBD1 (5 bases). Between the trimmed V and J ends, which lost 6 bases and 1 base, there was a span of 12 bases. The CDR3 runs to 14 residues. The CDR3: CASRIQDTNTEAFF. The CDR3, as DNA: TGTGCCAGCAGGATACAGGACACGAACACTGAAGCTTTCTTT.

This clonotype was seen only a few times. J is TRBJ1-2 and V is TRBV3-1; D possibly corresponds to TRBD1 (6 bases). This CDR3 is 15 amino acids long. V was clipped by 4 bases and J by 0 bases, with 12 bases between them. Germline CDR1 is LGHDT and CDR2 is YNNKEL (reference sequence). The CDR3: CASSRDRPPNYGYTF. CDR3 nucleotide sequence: TGTGCCAGCAGCCGAGACAGGCCCCCTAACTATGGCTACACCTTC.

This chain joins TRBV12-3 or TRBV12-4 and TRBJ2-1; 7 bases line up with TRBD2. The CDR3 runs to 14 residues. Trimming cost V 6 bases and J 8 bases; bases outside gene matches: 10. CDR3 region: CASSLTRLAHEQFF. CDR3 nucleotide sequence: TGTGCCAGCAGCCTCACCCGACTAGCCCATGAGCAGTTCTTC.

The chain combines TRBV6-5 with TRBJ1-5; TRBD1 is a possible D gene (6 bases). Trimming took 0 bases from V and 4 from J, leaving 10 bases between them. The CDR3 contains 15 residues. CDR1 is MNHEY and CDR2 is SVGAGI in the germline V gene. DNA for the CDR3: TGTGCCAGCAGTTACTCCTACAGGGTTAATCAGCCCCAGCATTTT. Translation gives CASSYSYRVNQPQHF.

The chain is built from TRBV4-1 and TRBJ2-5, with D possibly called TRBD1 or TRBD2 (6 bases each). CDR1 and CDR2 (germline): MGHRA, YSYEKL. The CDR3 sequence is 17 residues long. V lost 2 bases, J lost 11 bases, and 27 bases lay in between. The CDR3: CASSQKRGIRGDNEQYF. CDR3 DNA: TGCGCCAGCAGCCAAAAACGGGGGATCCGAGGGGACAATGAGCAGTACTTC.

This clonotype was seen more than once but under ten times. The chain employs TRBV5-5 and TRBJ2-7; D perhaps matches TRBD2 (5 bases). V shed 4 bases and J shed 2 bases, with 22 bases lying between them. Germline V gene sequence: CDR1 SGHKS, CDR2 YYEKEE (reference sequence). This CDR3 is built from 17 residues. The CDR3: CASSGGEGADTTYEQYF. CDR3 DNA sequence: TGTGCCAGCAGCGGCGGAGAAGGAGCGGATACAACCTACGAGCAGTACTTC.

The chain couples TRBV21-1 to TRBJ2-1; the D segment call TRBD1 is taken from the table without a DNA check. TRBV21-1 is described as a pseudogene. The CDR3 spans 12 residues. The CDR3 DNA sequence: TGTGCCAAAGCTGACAGGCCCAATGAGCAGTTCTTC. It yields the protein CAKADRPNEQFF.

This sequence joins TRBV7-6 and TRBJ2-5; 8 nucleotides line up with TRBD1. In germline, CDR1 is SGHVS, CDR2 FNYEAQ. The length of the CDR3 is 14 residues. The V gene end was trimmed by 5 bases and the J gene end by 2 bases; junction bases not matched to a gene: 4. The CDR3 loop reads CASSRRDRQETQYF. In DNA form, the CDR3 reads TGTGCCAGCAGCCGCAGGGACAGGCAAGAGACCCAGTACTTC.

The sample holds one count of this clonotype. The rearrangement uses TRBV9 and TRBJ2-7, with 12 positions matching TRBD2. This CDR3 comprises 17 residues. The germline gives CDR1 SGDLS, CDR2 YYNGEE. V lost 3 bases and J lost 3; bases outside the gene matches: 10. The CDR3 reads CASSATGLAGIFYEQYF. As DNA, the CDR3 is TGTGCCAGCAGCGCCACCGGACTAGCGGGGATCTTCTACGAGCAGTACTTC.

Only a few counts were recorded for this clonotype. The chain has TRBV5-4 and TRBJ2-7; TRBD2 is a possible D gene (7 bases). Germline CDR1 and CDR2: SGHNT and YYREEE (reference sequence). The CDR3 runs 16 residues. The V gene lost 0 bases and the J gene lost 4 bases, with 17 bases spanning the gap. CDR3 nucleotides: TGTGCCAGCAGCTTGGATGGGGGGGGCCTTGGATACGAGCAGTACTTC. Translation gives CASSLDGGGLGYEQYF.

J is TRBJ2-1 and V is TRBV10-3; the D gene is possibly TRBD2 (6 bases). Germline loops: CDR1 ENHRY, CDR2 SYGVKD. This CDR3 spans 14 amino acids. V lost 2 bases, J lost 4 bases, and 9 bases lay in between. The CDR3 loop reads CAISEAGTYNEQFF. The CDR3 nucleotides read TGTGCCATCAGTGAGGCCGGGACTTACAATGAGCAGTTCTTC.